This T cell receptor (beta chain) appears in the sequencing data of a study of T cell responses to AZD1222 COVID-19 vaccine. The wider study: The study pooled second doses at about 4 or about 12 weeks. Findings of the study overall: Spike-specific TCR breadth and depth were elevated following two AZD1222 doses. The study identified only a handful of AZD1222 recipients as seropositive at baseline. Unmutated variant regions are reportedly the target of nearly half of TCRs that are spike-specific.

The CDR3 runs to 15 residues. V dropped 4 bases and J dropped 5 bases, with 15 bases sitting between them. Germline loops: CDR1 ENHRY, CDR2 SYGVKD. About this clone: No antigen is known for it.

Using immunoSEQ multiplex PCR, the repertoire was profiled, and TCRdb retains in-frame clones only, with some absent. The sample yields some 97,000 clones, nearly 95% seen once. The receptor's source is an adult in good health. Source: peripheral blood, taken on day 0 of AZD1222 vaccination. The gene calls are TRBV10-3 and TRBJ1-5; maybe TRBD1 (5 bases). The CDR3 is CAISAERGGDQPQHF. The DNA of the CDR3 is TGTGCCATCAGTGCGGAAAGGGGAGGCGATCAGCCCCAGCATTTT.